This TCR beta chain was sequenced during a study of T cell responses to AZD1222 COVID-19 vaccine. The CDR3 covers 14 residues. Per the germline V gene, CDR1 is KGHSH and CDR2 is LQKENI. The V end was cut by 2 bases, the J end by 2 bases, with 7 bases between. The repertoire was sequenced with immunoSEQ multiplex PCR; TCRdb's copy has only in-frame clones and lacks some. The repertoire consists of more than 95,000 clones, with 80% to 90% occurring once and the leading ten covering under 4.5%. This sequence originates from an adult in good health. The material sequenced was peripheral blood, taken on day 0 of MenACWY control vaccination. The rearrangement joins TRBV18 to TRBJ1-5; no clear D gene. CDR3 sequence reads: CASSPNIGNQPQHF. CDR3 coding DNA: TGTGCCAGCTCACCAAACATAGGCAATCAGCCCCAGCATTTT.